The subject of this entry is one T cell receptor (beta chain). Its antigen is not known. This CDR3 is 15 amino acids long. V lost 3 bases to trimming and J lost 5 bases, with 14 bases between them. CDR1 LNHDA and CDR2 SQIVND come from the germline V gene (reference sequence). Treatment denoted: 15 to 20 received Ad26.COV2.S at low or high dose, single or two shots; about 5 received placebo; per-sample allocation not given. Repertoires come from day 63 after the first vaccine or placebo injection. This sample is part of a study of Ad26.COV2.S vaccination and SARS-CoV-2 variants. About the research overall: Donor was in the COV1001 Ad26.COV2.S trial arm.

The study, taken as a whole, reports: Placebo and vaccine recipients had non-spike TCR breadth that was similar. The breadth of spike-specific CD8+ and CD4+ T cell responses after vaccination was reportedly substantial.

Sequencing used immunoSEQ multiplex PCR; TCRdb keeps in-frame clones, though not all of them. In the table there are about 260,000 clones, around 90% of which are singletons. This clonotype was sampled from a person aged 18-65 years who received the Ad26.COV2.S COVID-19 vaccine or a placebo. The material sequenced was peripheral blood, taken in a trial of Ad26.COV2.S vaccine versus placebo. The chain has TRBV19 and TRBJ1-5; the D gene is possibly TRBD1 (5 bases). The chain's CDR3 is CASSMSRVRDQPQHF. The CDR3 bases are TGTGCCAGTAGTATGTCCAGGGTCAGGGATCAGCCCCAGCATTTT.